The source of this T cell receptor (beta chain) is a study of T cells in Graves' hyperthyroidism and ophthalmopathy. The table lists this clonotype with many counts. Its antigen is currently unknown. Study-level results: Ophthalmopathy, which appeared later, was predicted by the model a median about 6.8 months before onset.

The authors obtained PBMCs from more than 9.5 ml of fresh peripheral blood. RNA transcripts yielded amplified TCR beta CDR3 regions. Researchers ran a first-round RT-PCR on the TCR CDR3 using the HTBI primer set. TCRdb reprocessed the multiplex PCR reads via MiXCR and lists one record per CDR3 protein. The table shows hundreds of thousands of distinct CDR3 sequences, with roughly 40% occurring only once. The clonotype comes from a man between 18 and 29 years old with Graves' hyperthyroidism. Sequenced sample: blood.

The CDR3: CSVQDRLTPEAFF. The CDR3 region has the DNA TGCAGCGTACAGGACAGACTAACACCTGAAGCTTTCTTT. The V gene is TRBV29-1, the J gene TRBJ1-1, with D tentatively TRBD1 (6 bases). Germline V gene data show CDR1 as SQVTM and CDR2 as ANQGSEA. Trimming took 6 bases from V and 6 from J, leaving 17 bases between them. The CDR3 runs 13 residues.